These 7 T cell receptor beta chains share one sample of origin, sequenced in a study of blood T cell repertoires in COVID-19. Generated by immunoSEQ multiplex PCR, the TCRdb table keeps only in-frame clones and is missing some. This table holds 150,000 to 200,000 clones, approximately 90% found once. Material for sequencing was peripheral blood. These receptor sequences come from a human donor in a cohort sampled during active COVID-19.

Concerning this clone itself: The sample has other DNA sequences that encode this CDR3 too. The rearrangement uses TRBV7-9 and TRBJ2-7; D may be TRBD2 (5 bases). The germline V gene has CDR1 SEHNR and CDR2 FQNEAQ (reference sequence). Trimming took 6 bases from V and 4 from J, leaving 16 bases between them. This CDR3 comprises 14 residues. The CDR3 coding sequence is TGTGCCAGCAGTCCACCGAGGGCAAGGTACGAGCAGTACTTC. It translates to CASSPPRARYEQYF.

The gene calls are TRBV2 and TRBJ2-7; perhaps TRBD1 as D (5 bases). Germline-derived CDR1 and CDR2 are SNHLY and FYNNEI. The CDR3 totals 12 residues. V was cut by 6 bases and J by 2 bases, with 8 bases left in between. In DNA form, the CDR3 reads TGTGCCAGCAGCAGGGTTACCTACGAGCAGTACTTC. This gives the protein CASSRVTYEQYF.

The chain is built from TRBV5-6 and TRBJ1-6, with 8 positions matching TRBD1. The CDR3 is made up of 18 amino acids. The V and J ends lost 4 bases and 0 bases, in that order; junction bases with no gene match: 9. CDR1 SGHDT and CDR2 YYEEEE come from the germline V gene. As DNA, the CDR3 is TGTGCCAGCAGCCCCAGACAGGGGCGAAGCTCCTATAATTCACCCCTCCACTTT. It encodes CASSPRQGRSSYNSPLHF.

The chain has TRBV7-6 and TRBJ2-5; the match to TRBD1 covers 12 bases. Germline V gene sequence: CDR1 SGHVS, CDR2 FNYEAQ. V was pared by 5 bases and J by 3 bases, with 10 bases of the junction left unmatched. The CDR3 is 17 amino acids. This chain's CDR3 is CASSQFGDRGREETQYF. DNA of the CDR3: TGTGCCAGCAGCCAATTTGGGGACAGGGGGCGGGAAGAGACCCAGTACTTC.

The V call is TRBV6-1, the J call TRBJ1-2; D gene unclear. The V gene lost 2 bases and the J gene lost 3 bases, with 10 bases spanning the gap. Per the germline V gene, CDR1 is MNHNS and CDR2 is SASEGT. CDR3 length equals 14 residues. The CDR3 nucleotides are TGTGCCAGCAGTGAACCCCGGGAGGACTATGGCTACACCTTC. Protein product: CASSEPREDYGYTF.

This clone has more than one count but fewer than ten. This sequence joins TRBV2 and TRBJ1-4; possibly TRBD1 for D (5 bases). This CDR3 has 10 residues. The V end lost 10 bases, the J end lost 10 bases, and 10 bases lay between the germline ends. CDR1 and CDR2 (germline): SNHLY, FYNNEI. CDR3 sequence reads: CATREGKLFF. Here the CDR3 DNA reads TGTGCCACCAGGGAGGGAAAACTGTTTTTT.

The chain employs TRBV10-2 and TRBJ1-3; 8 bases match TRBD1. Trimming took 6 bases from V and 0 from J; bases not matched to a gene: 7. Germline values: CDR1 WSHSY, CDR2 SAAADI. This CDR3 contains 16 residues. The CDR3 DNA follows: TGCGCCAGCAGGGGACAGGTAAAGGACTCTGGAAACACCATATATTTT. This sequence encodes CASRGQVKDSGNTIYF.